This T cell receptor beta chain was observed in a study of PD-1 blockade in classical Hodgkin lymphoma. Notes on the study in general: Reports described newly diagnosed patients as having lower baseline TCR diversity than healthy donors.

Each patient's relapse followed autologous stem cell transplantation, and brentuximab vedotin exposure varied. Generated by immunoSEQ multiplex PCR, the TCRdb table keeps only in-frame clones and is missing some. Among 90,000 to 100,000 clones listed, over 85% were seen once. Details on this clone: The target antigen is unknown.

Here the sequenced sample was peripheral blood mononuclear cells (PBMCs), taken at baseline. The receptor was derived from a human donor with classical Hodgkin lymphoma.

CDR3 nucleotides: TGTGCCTGGATCCCGAAGCTCGGGACAGGTGGAAACACCATATATTTT. Translation gives CAWIPKLGTGGNTIYF. The chain is built from TRBV30 and TRBJ1-3, with 8 bases aligning to TRBD1. Germline loops: CDR1 GTSNPN, CDR2 SVGIG (reference sequence). This CDR3 contains 16 residues. V trimming: 4 bases; J trimming: 3 bases; junction bases outside the gene matches: 11.